These 13 T cell receptor beta chains were all obtained from the same sample, sequenced in a study of response to subunit inactivated influenza vaccine (dated by TCRdb to the late 2010s). Libraries were prepared through RT-PCR. Sequencing relied on an Illumina HiSeq 2500. TCRdb reanalyzed the raw reads on its own, using fastp at Q25 for trimming and MiXCR for clone calling, and kept in-frame beta chains. Every entry covers one CDR3 protein and lists the most common genes and DNA from its rows. Recorded for this sample are some 800,000 distinct CDR3 sequences; about 20% of them occurred a single time. The top ten hold 10% of the sample. Sequencing was performed on PBMCs from blood, taken 5 days after vaccination. Receptors were obtained from a man aged 50-59 years who received an inactivated influenza vaccine. Donor details come from another sample of the same person, matched by shared clones.

This rearrangement joins TRBV3-1 to TRBJ2-3; 7 bases match TRBD1. The CDR3 covers 12 residues. Germline-derived CDR1 and CDR2 are LGHDT and YNNKEL (reference sequence). V lost 4 bases and J lost 9; bases outside the gene matches: 4. This chain's CDR3 is CASSLRGQTQYF. CDR3 bases: TGTGCCAGCAGCCTCAGGGGACAGACGCAGTATTTT.

The chain links TRBV6-5 to TRBJ1-1; the D gene is possibly TRBD1 (6 bases). The germline CDR1 and CDR2 sequences are MNHEY and SVGAGI. CDR3 length: 17 residues. Trimming cost V 0 bases and J 1 base, with 15 bases left between them. The CDR3 bases are TGTGCCAGCAGTTACTCGATTGGGGGCGGCGAGAACACTGAAGCTTTCTTT. Translating it yields CASSYSIGGGENTEAFF.

Remarks on this clonotype: This sequence may be a read error, since a much larger clone differs from it by one base. The V and J genes are TRBV2 and TRBJ1-5; D unclear. CDR1 and CDR2 (germline): SNHLY, FYNNEI. This CDR3 region has 13 residues. The CDR3 here is CTSSEARERPQHF. In DNA form, the CDR3 reads TGTACCAGCAGTGAAGCTCGGGAGAGGCCCCAGCATTTT.

This clonotype was found many times. V and J are TRBV10-3 and TRBJ1-5, with 11 positions matching TRBD1. The CDR3 has 14 residues. In germline, CDR1 is ENHRY, CDR2 SYGVKD. The junction had 3 bases not matched to a gene; V was cut back by 6 bases and J by 5 bases. In DNA form, the CDR3 reads TGTGCCATCAGCGGGACAGGGGGTGATCAGCCCCAGCATTTT. As protein: CAISGTGGDQPQHF.

This clonotype showed up just a few times. The chain carries TRBV12-3 or TRBV12-4 and TRBJ2-3; no reliable D call. Trimming removed 4 bases from V and 10 bases from J, with 12 bases in between. CDR3 length: 12 amino acids. The DNA for the CDR3 is TGTGCCAGCAGTTCGGAGAGTCGGGCGCAGTATTTT. Residues: CASSSESRAQYF.

The genes are TRBV25-1 and TRBJ2-7; 8 bases map to TRBD1. V gave up 6 bases and J gave up 2 bases; unmatched junction bases: 9. Germline V lookup: CDR1 MGHDK, CDR2 SYGVNS. This CDR3 contains 15 residues. In DNA form, the CDR3 reads TGTGCCAGCAGCCCCTTGGGACAGGCCCCCTACGAGCAGTACTTC. This gives the protein CASSPLGQAPYEQYF.

V and J are TRBV7-9 and TRBJ1-2; 9 bases line up with TRBD1. V was clipped by 5 bases and J by 8 bases; unmatched bases: 12. CDR3 size: 15 residues. CDR1 and CDR2 from the germline V gene are SEHNR and FQNEAQ (reference sequence). In nucleotides, the CDR3 is TGTGCCAGCAGCCCACCGGGACAGGGTATCGTAGGCTACACCTTC. Translated, it gives CASSPPGQGIVGYTF.

This clonotype was detected a few times. The V gene is TRBV7-9, the J gene TRBJ2-4, with a tentative D call TRBD2 (6 bases). The V gene's germline CDR1 is SEHNR and CDR2 FQNEAQ (reference sequence). The CDR3 length is 11 residues. V was clipped by 7 bases and J by 9 bases, with 10 bases between them. The CDR3 DNA sequence: TGTGCCAGCACCGACGGGGGCATTCAGTACTTC. Translated: CASTDGGIQYF. Looking up the rest from reference TRBV7-9 and TRBJ2-4 gives the full variable domain: DTGVSQNPRHKITKRGQNVTFRCDPISEHNRLYWYRQTLGQGPEFLTYFQNEAQLEKSRLLSDRFSAERPKGSFSTLEIQRTEQGDSAMYLCASTDGGIQYFGAGTRLSVL.

This clonotype was seen only a few times. The chain employs TRBV10-1 and TRBJ2-3; possible D gene TRBD2, 7 bases. Trimming took off 8 bases at V and 4 bases at J, with 19 bases between the two ends. Germline lookup yields CDR1 WNHNN and CDR2 SYGVQD (reference sequence). The CDR3 spans 15 residues. The CDR3, as DNA: TGCGCCAGCGCCTTTAAGGGGGGGGCCGCAGATACGCAGTATTTT. Its protein product is CASAFKGGAADTQYF.

This clonotype turned up a few times. The chain uses TRBV20-1 and TRBJ2-7; 7 positions match TRBD1. This CDR3 spans 13 amino acids. The ends lost 3 bases at V and 3 bases at J; junction bases unmatched: 5. CDR1 and CDR2 from the germline V gene are DFQATT and SNEGSKA (reference sequence). The CDR3 is CSASPGQYYEQYF. CDR3 DNA sequence: TGCAGTGCTAGCCCGGGACAGTACTACGAGCAGTACTTC.

The chain uses TRBV11-2 and TRBJ1-2; 7 bases match TRBD1. V lost 1 base to trimming and J lost 4 bases; unmatched junction nucleotides: 6. CDR1 is SGHAT, CDR2 FQNNGV, per germline. The CDR3 covers 15 residues. The CDR3 sequence: CASSLGDTGAYGYTF. For the CDR3, the DNA is TGTGCCAGCAGCTTAGGGGACACAGGGGCCTATGGCTACACCTTC.

In its sample, this clonotype was seen many times. The chain links TRBV12-3 or TRBV12-4 to TRBJ2-3; no clear D gene. The ends were cut back, 1 base at V and 6 bases at J, with 5 bases in the middle. The CDR3 runs 12 residues. The CDR3 sequence: CASSLGYDTQYF. In nucleotides, the CDR3 is TGTGCCAGCAGTTTAGGGTACGATACGCAGTATTTT.

CDR3 protein: CASSPLKDRNYGYTF. CDR3 nucleotide sequence: TGCGCCAGCAGCCCACTAAAGGACCGGAACTATGGCTACACCTTC. The chain recombines TRBV5-1 with TRBJ1-2; D is unresolved. The CDR3 is 15 residues long. Germline-derived CDR1 and CDR2 are SGHRS and YFSETQ. Trimming pared 4 bases from V and 2 bases from J, leaving 15 bases between.